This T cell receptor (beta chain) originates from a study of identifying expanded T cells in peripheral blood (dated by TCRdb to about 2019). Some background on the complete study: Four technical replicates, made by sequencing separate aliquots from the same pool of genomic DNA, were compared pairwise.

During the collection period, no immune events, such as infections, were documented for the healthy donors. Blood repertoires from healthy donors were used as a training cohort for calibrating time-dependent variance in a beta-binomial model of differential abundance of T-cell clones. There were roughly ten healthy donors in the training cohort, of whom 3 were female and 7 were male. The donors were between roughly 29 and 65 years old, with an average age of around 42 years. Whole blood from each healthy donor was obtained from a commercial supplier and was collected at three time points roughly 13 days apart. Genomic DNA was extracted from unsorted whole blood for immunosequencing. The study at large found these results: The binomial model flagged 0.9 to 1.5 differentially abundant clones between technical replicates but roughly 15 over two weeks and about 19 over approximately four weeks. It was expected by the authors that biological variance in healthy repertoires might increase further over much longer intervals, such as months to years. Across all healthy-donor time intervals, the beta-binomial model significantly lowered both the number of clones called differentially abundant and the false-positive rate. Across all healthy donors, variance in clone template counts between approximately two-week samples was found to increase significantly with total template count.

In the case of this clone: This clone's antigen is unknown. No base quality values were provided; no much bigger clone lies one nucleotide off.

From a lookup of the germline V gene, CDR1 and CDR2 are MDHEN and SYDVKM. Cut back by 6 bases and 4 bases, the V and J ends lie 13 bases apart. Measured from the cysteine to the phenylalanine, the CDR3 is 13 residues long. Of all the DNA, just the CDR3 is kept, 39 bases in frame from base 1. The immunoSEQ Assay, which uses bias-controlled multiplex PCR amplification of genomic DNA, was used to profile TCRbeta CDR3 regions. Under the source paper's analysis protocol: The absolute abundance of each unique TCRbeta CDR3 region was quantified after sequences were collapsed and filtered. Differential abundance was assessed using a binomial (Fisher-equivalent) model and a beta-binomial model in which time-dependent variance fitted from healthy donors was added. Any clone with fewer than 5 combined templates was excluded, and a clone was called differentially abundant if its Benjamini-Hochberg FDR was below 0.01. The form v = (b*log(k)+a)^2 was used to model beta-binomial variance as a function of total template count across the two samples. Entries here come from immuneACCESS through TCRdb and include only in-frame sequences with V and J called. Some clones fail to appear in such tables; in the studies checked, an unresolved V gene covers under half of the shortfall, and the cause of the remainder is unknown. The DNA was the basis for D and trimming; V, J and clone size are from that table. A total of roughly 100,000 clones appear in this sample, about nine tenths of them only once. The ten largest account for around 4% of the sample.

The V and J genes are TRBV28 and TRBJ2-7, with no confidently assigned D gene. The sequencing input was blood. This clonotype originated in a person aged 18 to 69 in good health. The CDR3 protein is CASRTTSLYEQYF. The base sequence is TGTGCCAGCAGAACGACAAGTCTGTACGAGCAGTACTTC.